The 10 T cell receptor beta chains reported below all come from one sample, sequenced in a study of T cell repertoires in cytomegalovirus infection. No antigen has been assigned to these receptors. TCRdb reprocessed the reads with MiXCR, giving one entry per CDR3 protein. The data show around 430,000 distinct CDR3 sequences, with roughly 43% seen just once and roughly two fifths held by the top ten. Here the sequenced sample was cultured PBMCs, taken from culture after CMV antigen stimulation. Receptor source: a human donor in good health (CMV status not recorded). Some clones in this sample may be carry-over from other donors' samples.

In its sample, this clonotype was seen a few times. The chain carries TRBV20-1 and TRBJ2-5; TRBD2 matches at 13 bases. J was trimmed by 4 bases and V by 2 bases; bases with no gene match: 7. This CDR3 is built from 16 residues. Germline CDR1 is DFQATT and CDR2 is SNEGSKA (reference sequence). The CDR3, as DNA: TGCAGTGCTAGATCGGGGACTAGCGGGGTTACAGAGACCCAGTACTTC. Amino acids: CSARSGTSGVTETQYF.

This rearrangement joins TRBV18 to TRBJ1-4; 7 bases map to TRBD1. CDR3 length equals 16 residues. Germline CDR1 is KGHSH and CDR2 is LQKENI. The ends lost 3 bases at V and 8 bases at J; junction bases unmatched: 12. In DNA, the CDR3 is TGTGCCAGCTCACCCCGGACAGGCCGATTCGGCGAAAAACTGTTTTTT. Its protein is CASSPRTGRFGEKLFF.

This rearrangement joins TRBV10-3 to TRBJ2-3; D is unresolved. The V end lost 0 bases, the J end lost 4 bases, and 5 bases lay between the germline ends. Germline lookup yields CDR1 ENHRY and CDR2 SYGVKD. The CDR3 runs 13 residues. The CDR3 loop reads CAISESAPDTQYF. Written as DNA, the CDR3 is TGTGCCATCAGTGAGTCTGCCCCAGATACGCAGTATTTT.

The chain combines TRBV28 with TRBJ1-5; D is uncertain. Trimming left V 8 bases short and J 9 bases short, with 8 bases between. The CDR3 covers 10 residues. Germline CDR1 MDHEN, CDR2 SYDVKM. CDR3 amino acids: CASGPRPQHF. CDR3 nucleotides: TGTGCCAGCGGGCCTAGGCCCCAGCATTTT.

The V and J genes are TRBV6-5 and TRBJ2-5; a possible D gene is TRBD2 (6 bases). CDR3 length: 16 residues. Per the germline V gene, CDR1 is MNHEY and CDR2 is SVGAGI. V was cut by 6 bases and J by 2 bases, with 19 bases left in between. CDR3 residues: CASRRRRGSEQETQYF. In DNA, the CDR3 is TGTGCCAGCAGAAGGAGACGGGGGTCTGAACAAGAGACCCAGTACTTC.

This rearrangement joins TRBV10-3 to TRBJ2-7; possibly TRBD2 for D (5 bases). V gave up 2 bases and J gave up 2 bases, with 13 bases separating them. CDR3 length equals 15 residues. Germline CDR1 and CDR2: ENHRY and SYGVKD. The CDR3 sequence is CAISEGPRETYEQYF. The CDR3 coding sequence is TGTGCCATCAGTGAGGGTCCGAGGGAAACCTACGAGCAGTACTTC.

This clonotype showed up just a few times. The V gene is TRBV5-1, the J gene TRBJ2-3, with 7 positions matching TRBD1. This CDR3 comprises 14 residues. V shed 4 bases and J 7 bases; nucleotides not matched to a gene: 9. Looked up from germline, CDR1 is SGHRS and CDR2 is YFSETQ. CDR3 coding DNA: TGCGCCAGCAGCACCCGACAGGGTGGGTATACGCAGTATTTT. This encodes CASSTRQGGYTQYF.

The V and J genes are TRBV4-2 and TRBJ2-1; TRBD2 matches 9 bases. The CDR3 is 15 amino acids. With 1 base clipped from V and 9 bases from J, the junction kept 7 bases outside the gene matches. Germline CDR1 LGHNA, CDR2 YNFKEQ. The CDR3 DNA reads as TGTGCCAGCAGCCAAGTGAGCGGGGGGCCTTTTGAGCAGTTCTTC. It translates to CASSQVSGGPFEQFF.

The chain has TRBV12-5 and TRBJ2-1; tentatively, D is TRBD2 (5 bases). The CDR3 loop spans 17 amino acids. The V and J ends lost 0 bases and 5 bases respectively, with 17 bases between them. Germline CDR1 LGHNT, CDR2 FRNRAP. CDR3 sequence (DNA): TGTGCTAGTGGTTTGGTATTAGGACTCAATGCCAACAATGAGCAGTTCTTC. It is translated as CASGLVLGLNANNEQFF.

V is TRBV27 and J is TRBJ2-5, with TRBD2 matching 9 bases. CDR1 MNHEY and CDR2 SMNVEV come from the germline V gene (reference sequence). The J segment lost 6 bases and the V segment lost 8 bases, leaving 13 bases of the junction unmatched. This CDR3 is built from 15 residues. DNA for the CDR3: TGTGCCAGCGGCCCCCGCGGGCTAGCGGGGCAGACCCAGTACTTC. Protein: CASGPRGLAGQTQYF.